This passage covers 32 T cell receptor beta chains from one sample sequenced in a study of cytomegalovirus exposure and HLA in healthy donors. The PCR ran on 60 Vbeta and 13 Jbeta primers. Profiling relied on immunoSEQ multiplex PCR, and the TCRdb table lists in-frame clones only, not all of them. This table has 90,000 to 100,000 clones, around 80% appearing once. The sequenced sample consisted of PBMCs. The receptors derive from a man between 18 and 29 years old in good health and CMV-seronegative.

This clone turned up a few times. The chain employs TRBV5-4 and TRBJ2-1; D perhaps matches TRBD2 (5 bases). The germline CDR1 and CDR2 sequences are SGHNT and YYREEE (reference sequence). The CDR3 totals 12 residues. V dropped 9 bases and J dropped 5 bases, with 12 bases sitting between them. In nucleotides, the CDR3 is TGTGCCATCTCACGGGGAGACAATGAGCAGTTCTTC. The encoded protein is CAISRGDNEQFF.

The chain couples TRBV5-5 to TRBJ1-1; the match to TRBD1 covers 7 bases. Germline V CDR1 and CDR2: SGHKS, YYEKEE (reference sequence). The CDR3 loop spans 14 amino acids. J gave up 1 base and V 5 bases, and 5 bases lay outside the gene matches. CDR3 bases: TGTGCCAGCAGTTCCGGGACAGCGAACACTGAAGCTTTCTTT. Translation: CASSSGTANTEAFF. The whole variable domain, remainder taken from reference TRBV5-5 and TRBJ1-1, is DAGVTQSPTHLIKTRGQQVTLRCSPISGHKSVSWYQQVLGQGPQFIFQYYEKEERGRGNFPDRFSARQFPNYSSELNVNALLLGDSALYLCASSSGTANTEAFFGQGTRLTVV.

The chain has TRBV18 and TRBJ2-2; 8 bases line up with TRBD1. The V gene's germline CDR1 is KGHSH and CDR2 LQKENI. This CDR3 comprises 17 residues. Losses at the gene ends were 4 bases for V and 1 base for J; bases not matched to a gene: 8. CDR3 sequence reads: CASSLLGTGLNTGELFF. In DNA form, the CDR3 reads TGTGCCAGCTCACTTTTGGGGACAGGATTGAACACCGGGGAGCTGTTTTTT.

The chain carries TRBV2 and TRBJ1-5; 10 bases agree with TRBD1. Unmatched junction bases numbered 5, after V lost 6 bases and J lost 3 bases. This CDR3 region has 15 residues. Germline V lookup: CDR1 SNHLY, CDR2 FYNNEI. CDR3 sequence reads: CASRVTGGVNQPQHF. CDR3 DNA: TGTGCCAGCAGGGTGACAGGGGGCGTCAATCAGCCCCAGCATTTT.

CDR3 DNA sequence: TGTGCCAGCAGCGACCGGACAGGGGTTGGTAATGAAAAACTGTTTTTT. This translates into CASSDRTGVGNEKLFF. The chain uses TRBV5-4 and TRBJ1-4; TRBD1 matches 9 bases. Trimming cost V 4 bases and J 4 bases; bases outside gene matches: 8. This CDR3 contains 16 residues. Germline V gives CDR1 SGHNT, CDR2 YYREEE (reference sequence).

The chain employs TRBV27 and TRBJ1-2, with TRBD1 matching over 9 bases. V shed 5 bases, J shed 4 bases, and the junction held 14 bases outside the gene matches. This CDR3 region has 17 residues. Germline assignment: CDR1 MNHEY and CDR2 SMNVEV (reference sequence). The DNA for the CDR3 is TGTGCCAGCAGTCCAGGACAGGGGCGGGCCAACATCTATGGCTACACCTTC. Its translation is CASSPGQGRANIYGYTF.

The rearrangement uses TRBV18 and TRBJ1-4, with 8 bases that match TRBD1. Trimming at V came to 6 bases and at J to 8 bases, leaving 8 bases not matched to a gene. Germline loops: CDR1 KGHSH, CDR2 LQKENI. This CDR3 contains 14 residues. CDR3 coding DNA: TGTGCCAGCTCTCAAGGACAGGGAACGGAAAAACTGTTTTTT. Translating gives CASSQGQGTEKLFF.

CDR3 in amino acids: CASRPWTGNTEAFF. CDR3 DNA sequence: TGTGCCAGCAGACCCTGGACAGGGAACACTGAAGCTTTCTTT. The V call is TRBV6-5, the J call TRBJ1-1; 7 nucleotides align to TRBD1. Trimming took 6 bases from V and 1 from J; bases not matched to a gene: 5. Germline loops: CDR1 MNHEY, CDR2 SVGAGI. There are 14 residues in the CDR3.

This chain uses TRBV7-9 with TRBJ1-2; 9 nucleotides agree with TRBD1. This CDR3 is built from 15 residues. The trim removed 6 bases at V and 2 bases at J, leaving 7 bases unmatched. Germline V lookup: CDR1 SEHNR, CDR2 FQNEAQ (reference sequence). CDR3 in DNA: TGTGCCAGCAGTGGACAGGGGACGGGAAACTATGGCTACACCTTC. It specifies CASSGQGTGNYGYTF.

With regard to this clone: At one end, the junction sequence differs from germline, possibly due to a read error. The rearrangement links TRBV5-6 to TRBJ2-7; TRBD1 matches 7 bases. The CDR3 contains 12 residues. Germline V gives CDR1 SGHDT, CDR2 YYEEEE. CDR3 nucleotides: TGTGCCAGCAGCTTGACAACCGGGACAGCAAACTTC. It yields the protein CASSLTTGTANF.

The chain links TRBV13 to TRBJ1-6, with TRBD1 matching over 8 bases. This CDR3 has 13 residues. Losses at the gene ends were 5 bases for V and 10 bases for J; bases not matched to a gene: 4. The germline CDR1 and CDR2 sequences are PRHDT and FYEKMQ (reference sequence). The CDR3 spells CASSGQGGSPLHF. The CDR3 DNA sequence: TGTGCCAGCAGCGGACAGGGAGGATCACCCCTCCACTTT.

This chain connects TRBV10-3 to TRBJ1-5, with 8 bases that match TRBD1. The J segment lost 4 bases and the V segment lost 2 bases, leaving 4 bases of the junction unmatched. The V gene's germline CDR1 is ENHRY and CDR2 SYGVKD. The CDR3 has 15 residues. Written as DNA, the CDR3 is TGTGCCATCAGTGAGCCTGGACAGGGAAATCAGCCCCAGCATTTT. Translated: CAISEPGQGNQPQHF.

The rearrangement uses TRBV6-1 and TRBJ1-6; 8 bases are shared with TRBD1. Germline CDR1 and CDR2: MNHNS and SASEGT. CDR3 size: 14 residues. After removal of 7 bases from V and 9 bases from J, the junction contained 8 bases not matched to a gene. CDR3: CASTASDRGSPLHF. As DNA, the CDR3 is TGTGCCAGCACAGCTTCCGACAGGGGTTCACCCCTCCACTTT.

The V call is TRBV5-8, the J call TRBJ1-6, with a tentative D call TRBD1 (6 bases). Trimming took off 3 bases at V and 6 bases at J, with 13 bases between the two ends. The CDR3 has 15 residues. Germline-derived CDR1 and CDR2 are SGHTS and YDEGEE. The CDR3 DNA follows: TGTGCCAGCAGCTATGAGGGGACACCTAATTCACCCCTCCACTTT. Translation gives CASSYEGTPNSPLHF.

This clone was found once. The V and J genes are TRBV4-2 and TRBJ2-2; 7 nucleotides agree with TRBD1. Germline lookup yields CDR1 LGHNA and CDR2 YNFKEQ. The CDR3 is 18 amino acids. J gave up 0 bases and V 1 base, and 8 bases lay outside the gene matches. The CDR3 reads CASSQGPHTGANTGELFF. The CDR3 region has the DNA TGTGCCAGCAGCCAAGGGCCACACACAGGGGCGAACACCGGGGAGCTGTTTTTT.

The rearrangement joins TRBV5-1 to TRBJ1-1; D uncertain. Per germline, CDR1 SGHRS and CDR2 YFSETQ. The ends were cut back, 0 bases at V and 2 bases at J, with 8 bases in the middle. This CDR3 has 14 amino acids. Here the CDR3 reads CASSLDGLNTEAFF. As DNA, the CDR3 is TGCGCCAGCAGCTTGGACGGACTTAACACTGAAGCTTTCTTT.

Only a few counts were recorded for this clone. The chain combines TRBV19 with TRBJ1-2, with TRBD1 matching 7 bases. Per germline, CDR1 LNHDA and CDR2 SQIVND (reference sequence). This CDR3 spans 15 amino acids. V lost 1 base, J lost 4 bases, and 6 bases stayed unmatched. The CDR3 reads CASSIGTGGFYGYTF. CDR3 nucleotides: TGTGCCAGTAGTATAGGGACAGGCGGTTTCTATGGCTACACCTTC.

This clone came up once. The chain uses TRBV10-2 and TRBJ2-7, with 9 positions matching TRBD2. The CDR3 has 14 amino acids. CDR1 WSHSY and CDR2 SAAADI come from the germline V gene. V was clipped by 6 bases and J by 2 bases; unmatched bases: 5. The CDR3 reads CASRGTSRTYEQYF. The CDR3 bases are TGCGCCAGCAGGGGGACTAGCCGCACCTACGAGCAGTACTTC.

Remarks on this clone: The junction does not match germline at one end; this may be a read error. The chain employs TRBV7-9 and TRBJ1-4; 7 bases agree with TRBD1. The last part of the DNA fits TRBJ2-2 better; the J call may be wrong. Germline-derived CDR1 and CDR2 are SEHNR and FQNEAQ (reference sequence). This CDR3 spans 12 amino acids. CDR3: CSSSLQGKELFF. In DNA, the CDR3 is TGTTCCAGCAGCTTACAGGGGAAGGAGCTGTTTTTT.

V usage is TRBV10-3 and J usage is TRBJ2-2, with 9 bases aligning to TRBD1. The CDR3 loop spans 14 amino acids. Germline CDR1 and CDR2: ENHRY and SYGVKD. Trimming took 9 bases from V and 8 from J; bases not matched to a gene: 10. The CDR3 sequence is CAIRRDRESGELFF. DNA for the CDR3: TGTGCCATTAGGCGGGACAGGGAGTCAGGGGAGCTGTTTTTT.

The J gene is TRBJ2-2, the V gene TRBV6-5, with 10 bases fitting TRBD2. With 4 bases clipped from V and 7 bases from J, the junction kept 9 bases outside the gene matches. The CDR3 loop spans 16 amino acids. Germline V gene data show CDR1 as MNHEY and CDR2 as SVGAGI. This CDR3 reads CASSWSGGGLGGELFF. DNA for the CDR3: TGTGCCAGCAGTTGGAGCGGGGGGGGCCTTGGCGGGGAGCTGTTTTTT.

CDR3 nucleotide sequence: TGTGCCAGCAGCTTCGGGAGCGGGGGGGCCCTGAATGAGCAGTTCTTC. It codes for CASSFGSGGALNEQFF. V and J are TRBV7-8 and TRBJ2-1; 10 nucleotides agree with TRBD2. Trimming cost V 3 bases and J 7 bases; bases outside gene matches: 9. The CDR3 length is 16 residues. The germline V gene encodes CDR1 SGHVS and CDR2 FQNEAQ. The full variable domain, rest sourced from reference TRBV7-8 and TRBJ2-1, is GAGVSQSPRYKVAKRGQDVALRCDPISGHVSLFWYQQALGQGPEFLTYFQNEAQLDKSGLPSDRFFAERPEGSVSTLKIQRTQQEDSAVYLCASSFGSGGALNEQFFGPGTRLTVL.

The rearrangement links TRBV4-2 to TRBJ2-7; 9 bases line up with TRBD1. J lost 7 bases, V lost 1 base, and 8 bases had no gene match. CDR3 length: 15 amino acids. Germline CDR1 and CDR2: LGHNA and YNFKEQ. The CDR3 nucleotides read TGTGCCAGCAGCCAAGTCGACAGGGGGGAAGGGGAGCAGTACTTC. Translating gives CASSQVDRGEGEQYF.

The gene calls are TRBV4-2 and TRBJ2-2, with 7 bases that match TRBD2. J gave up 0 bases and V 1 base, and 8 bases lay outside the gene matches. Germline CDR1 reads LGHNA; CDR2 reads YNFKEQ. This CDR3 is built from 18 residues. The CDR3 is CASSQGPSTSANTGELFF. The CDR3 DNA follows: TGTGCCAGCAGCCAAGGCCCCTCTACTAGCGCGAACACCGGGGAGCTGTTTTTT.

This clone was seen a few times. The CDR3 here is CASSLAAGVTEAFF. Written as DNA, the CDR3 is TGTGCCAGCAGCTTGGCTGCAGGGGTTACTGAAGCTTTCTTT. This chain connects TRBV5-6 to TRBJ1-1; weak D call: TRBD1 (6 bases). The CDR3 is 14 amino acids. V lost 0 bases to trimming and J lost 5 bases, with 11 bases between them. The germline V gene has CDR1 SGHDT and CDR2 YYEEEE.

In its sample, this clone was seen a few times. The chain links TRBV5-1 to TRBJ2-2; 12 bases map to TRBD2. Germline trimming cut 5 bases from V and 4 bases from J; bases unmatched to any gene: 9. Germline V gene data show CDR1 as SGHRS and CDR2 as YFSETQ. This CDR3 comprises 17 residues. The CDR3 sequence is CASSSTSGGPGTGELFF. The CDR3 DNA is TGCGCCAGCAGTTCTACTAGCGGGGGGCCCGGCACCGGGGAGCTGTTTTTT.

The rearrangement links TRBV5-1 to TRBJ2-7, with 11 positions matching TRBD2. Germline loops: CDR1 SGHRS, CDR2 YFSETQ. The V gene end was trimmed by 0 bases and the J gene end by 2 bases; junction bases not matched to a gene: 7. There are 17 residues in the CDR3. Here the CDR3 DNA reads TGCGCCAGCAGCTTGGGTGCGGGACTAGCGGCGACCTACGAGCAGTACTTC. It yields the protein CASSLGAGLAATYEQYF.

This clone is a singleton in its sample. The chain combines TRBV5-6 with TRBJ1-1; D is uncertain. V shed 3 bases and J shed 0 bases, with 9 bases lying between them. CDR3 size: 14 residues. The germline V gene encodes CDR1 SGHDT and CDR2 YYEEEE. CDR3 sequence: CASSWERLNTEAFF. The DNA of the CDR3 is TGTGCCAGCAGCTGGGAGCGATTGAACACTGAAGCTTTCTTT.

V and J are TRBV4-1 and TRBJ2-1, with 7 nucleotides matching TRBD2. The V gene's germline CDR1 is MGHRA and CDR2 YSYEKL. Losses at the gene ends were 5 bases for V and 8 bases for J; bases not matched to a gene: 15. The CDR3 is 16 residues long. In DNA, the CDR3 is TGCGCCAGCAGCTCCCCCGGGGACCAGGGAGGGGATGAGCAGTTCTTC. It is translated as CASSSPGDQGGDEQFF.

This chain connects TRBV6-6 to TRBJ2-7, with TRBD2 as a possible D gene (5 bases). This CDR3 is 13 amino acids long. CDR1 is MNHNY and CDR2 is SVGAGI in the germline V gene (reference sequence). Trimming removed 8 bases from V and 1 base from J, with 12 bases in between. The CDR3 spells CASGGSGSYEQYF. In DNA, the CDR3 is TGTGCCAGCGGAGGTTCTGGGTCCTACGAGCAGTACTTC.

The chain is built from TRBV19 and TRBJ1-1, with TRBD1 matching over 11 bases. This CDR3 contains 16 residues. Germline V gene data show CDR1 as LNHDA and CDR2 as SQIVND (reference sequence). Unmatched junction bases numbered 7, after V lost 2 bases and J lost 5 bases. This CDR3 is CASSISVGTGGTEAFF. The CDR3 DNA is TGTGCCAGTAGTATATCTGTAGGGACAGGGGGTACTGAAGCTTTCTTT. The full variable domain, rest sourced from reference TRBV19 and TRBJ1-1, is DGGITQSPKYLFRKEGQNVTLSCEQNLNHDAMYWYRQDPGQGLRLIYYSQIVNDFQKGDIAEGYSVSREKKESFPLTVTSAQKNPTAFYLCASSISVGTGGTEAFFGQGTRLTVV.

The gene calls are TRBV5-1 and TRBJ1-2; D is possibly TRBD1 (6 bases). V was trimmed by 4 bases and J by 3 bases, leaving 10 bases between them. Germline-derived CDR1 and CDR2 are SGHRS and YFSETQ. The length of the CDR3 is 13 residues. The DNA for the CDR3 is TGCGCCAGCAGCCCAGGGGTCGACTATGGCTACACCTTC. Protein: CASSPGVDYGYTF.